These T cell receptor beta chains were read from a single sample in a study of T cells in Graves' hyperthyroidism and ophthalmopathy. MiXCR, applied by TCRdb to the multiplex PCR reads, yields one record per CDR3 protein. The sample lists about 58,000 distinct CDR3 sequences, around 50% seen once, with roughly 12% in the top ten. The sample comprised blood. These receptors were obtained from a woman aged 25 to 39 with Graves' ophthalmopathy. Both conserved end residues are trimmed from each CDR3. Fields, in order: V gene, CDR3 length, CDR3 protein.

>TRBV6-1|13
ASSVSGGEGETQY
>TRBV7-9|13
ASSSGQGGREKLF
>TRBV27|12
ASSQGQRTEKLF
>TRBV5-4|11
VSSLGGGRGLF
>TRBV20-1|12
SAIGFARGTGYT
>TRBV20-1|8
SAGAFAAF
>TRBV7-2|13
ASSFSGDHNETQY
>TRBV20-1|14
SACENQGYSNQPQH
>TRBV20-1|13
SGYSRRDLRDTQY
>TRBV7-3|14
ASSLIGGPGDQPQH
>TRBV19|11
ASSTKQGYEQY
>TRBV20-1|15
SAALAGDGGYTDTQY
>TRBV5-1|13
ASSLGHFMNTEAF
>TRBV5-4|12
ASSLAGGPDEQF
>TRBV2|6
ASRGGY
>TRBV5-4|13
ASSSLGPLWGEAF
>TRBV5-1|11
ASSLQSQETQY
>TRBV7-3|11
AHQSLASGELF
>TRBV28|14
ASSLGSPSGANVLT
>TRBV15|14
ATSSGQGVGGNTIY
>TRBV5-1|12
ASSRDGFDEKLF
>TRBV9|12
ASSVEWVADTQY
>TRBV6-6|11
ASSHLSGNTIY
>TRBV7-3|11
ASSPVGADTQY
>TRBV9|13
ASSPRQGAGGELF
>TRBV10-1|12
ASSEDRGEYGYT
>TRBV6-5|14
ASRMIASGRTYEQY
>TRBV20-1|11
SASVADTGELF
>TRBV6-4|13
ASSLKGAEGDEQF
>TRBV15|10
ATSRPTYEQY
>TRBV4-2|14
ASSPPGTSGYNEQF
>TRBV19|10
ASTVSNSPLH
>TRBV4-2|12
ASSQGQGVYEQY
>TRBV9|12
ASSVSVGNYGYA
>TRBV10-3|15
AISDSILRQTPGGYT
>TRBV2|10
ASKTSGSQQF
>TRBV20-1|13
SAPRLADFYNEQF
>TRBV28|14
ASKSGVSGASDTQY
>TRBV12-3/TRBV12-4|13
ASVELAGNQETQY
>TRBV25-1|11
ASSGGLYNEQF
>TRBV15|14
ATSSALASGANVLT
>TRBV10-3|12
AISYDRVVETQY
>TRBV9|15
ASGARRSQRGAGELF
>TRBV28|11
ASRKTGANEQF
>TRBV13|11
ASSFQGARGYT
>TRBV5-5|14
ASSQTGLAGVYEQY
>TRBV28|12
ASSLGTVRYEQY
>TRBV9|14
ASSRDPRTGENEQF
>TRBV9|13
ASSVSGGSADTQY
>TRBV19|15
ASTEYSRGLSNQPQH
>TRBV11-2|13
ASSLMIGGYPGYT
>TRBV6-5|13
ASSYSSTNSYEQY
>TRBV20-1|19
SAFPGQGFEKLFFGSGTQH
>TRBV28|10
ASSLRHNEQF
>TRBV29-1|12
SVIIATGGYEQY
>TRBV19|15
ASSRRILAGSGETQY
>TRBV29-1|10
SVPLSVTEAF